The clone carrying this T cell receptor beta chain has only a few counts. The record originates from a study of T cells in Graves' hyperthyroidism and ophthalmopathy. What was amplified from RNA transcripts were TCR beta CDR3 regions. The HTBI set primed first-round TCR CDR3 RT-PCR. Using its own MiXCR run on the multiplex PCR reads, TCRdb lists one record per CDR3 protein. The sample lists about 720,000 distinct CDR3 sequences; roughly 17% were seen once. The CDR3 runs to 13 residues. Trimming took 3 bases from V and 6 from J, leaving 8 bases between them. The chain uses TRBV12-3 or TRBV12-4 and TRBJ2-2, with D unclear. This clonotype originated in a man aged 18 to 29 with Graves' hyperthyroidism. Sequencing was carried out using blood. This CDR3 reads CASSFILAGELFF. The CDR3 DNA follows: TGTGCCAGCAGTTTTATCCTCGCCGGGGAGCTGTTTTTT.